This T cell receptor (beta chain) stems from a study of post-analysis software for immune sequencing data. V was trimmed by 5 bases and J by 5 bases, leaving 17 bases between them. The V gene's germline CDR1 is SGHTA and CDR2 FQGNSA. This CDR3 is built from 15 residues. A word on this clonotype: The antigen remains unidentified.

Unique molecular identifiers featured in each of the TCR beta cDNA libraries. A population of about 0.95 to 10 million T cells gave rise to approximately 530,000 cDNA molecules. Using its own MiXCR run on the PCR reads, TCRdb lists one record per CDR3 protein. The sample records hundreds of thousands of distinct CDR3 sequences, just under 30% being singletons. Findings and caveats of the study: Controls' normalized Chao1 diversity significantly exceeded that of multiple sclerosis patients. Five TRBV segments, including TRBV5-6, TRBV5-1 and TRBV20-1, were more frequent in patients than controls.

The V gene is TRBV7-2, the J gene TRBJ2-3; D perhaps matches TRBD1 (5 bases). The sequencing input was blood. This sequence originates from a girl aged 5 to 17 with multiple sclerosis. This CDR3 is CASSQQQGAVDTQYF. The CDR3 nucleotides read TGTGCCAGCAGCCAACAGCAAGGGGCGGTAGATACGCAGTATTTT.